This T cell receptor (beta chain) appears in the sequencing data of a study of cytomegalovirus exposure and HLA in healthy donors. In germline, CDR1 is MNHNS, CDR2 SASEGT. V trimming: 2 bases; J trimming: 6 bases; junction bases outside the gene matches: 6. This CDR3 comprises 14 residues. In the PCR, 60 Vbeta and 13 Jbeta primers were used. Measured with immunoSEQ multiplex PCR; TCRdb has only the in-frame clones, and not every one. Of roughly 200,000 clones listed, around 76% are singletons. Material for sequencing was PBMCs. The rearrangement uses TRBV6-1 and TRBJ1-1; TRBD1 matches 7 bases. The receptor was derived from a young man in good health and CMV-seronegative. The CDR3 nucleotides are TGTGCCAGCAGTGAAACCGGGACAGCGGCTGAAGCTTTCTTT. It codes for CASSETGTAAEAFF.